This T cell receptor (beta chain) was observed in a study of blood T cell repertoires in COVID-19. For the study at large: Donors in the United States, Italy and Spain gave samples during acute or convalescent COVID-19. From T cells, B-cell-depleted T cells, or PBMCs came the material, which was cDNA or gDNA.

Germline CDR1 LGHDT, CDR2 YNNKEL (reference sequence). Trimming removed 1 base from V and 4 bases from J, with 11 bases in between. The CDR3 is 15 amino acids. Original handling: Reference gene primers were amplified, and this amplification served to estimate nucleated cell counts. Generated by immunoSEQ multiplex PCR, the TCRdb table keeps only in-frame clones and is missing some. That table gives V, J and clone size, and the DNA gave D and trimming. The data hold about 110,000 clones, with under 85% observed a single time. The sequencing sample was made of peripheral blood. This TCR came from a woman aged 70-85 years with acute or convalescent COVID-19. The rearrangement links TRBV3-1 (or the pseudogene TRBV3-2) to TRBJ2-1; tentative D call: TRBD2 (6 bases). The CDR3 DNA is TGTGCCAGCAGCCAAGCGGGACTGAGTTACAATGAGCAGTTCTTC. Amino acids: CASSQAGLSYNEQFF.